A single sample is the source of the 23 T cell receptor beta chains below, sequenced in a study of blood T cell repertoires in COVID-19. Here immunoSEQ multiplex PCR was the method, and the copy in TCRdb shows in-frame clones only, minus some. Among about 370,000 clones, 85% to 90% were seen once, and the ten largest hold about 1%. The sample was PBMCs or T cells enriched from blood (not recorded which). Receptors were obtained from a young man who had recovered from COVID-19.

CDR3 nucleotide sequence: TGTGCCAGCAGCTCGTACGGAGCCCGTTCCCTCTCCTACGAGCAGTACTTC. This gives the protein CASSSYGARSLSYEQYF. The chain employs TRBV13 and TRBJ2-7; D not resolved. Germline CDR1 and CDR2: PRHDT and FYEKMQ (reference sequence). V lost 4 bases, J lost 0 bases, and 19 bases lay in between. The CDR3 sequence is 17 residues long. The full variable domain, completed using reference TRBV13 and TRBJ2-7, is AAGVIQSPRHLIKEKRETATLKCYPIPRHDTVYWYQQGPGQDPQFLISFYEKMQSDKGSIPDRFSAQQFSDYHSELNMSSLELGDSALYFCASSSYGARSLSYEQYFGPGTRLTVT.

This clone showed up just once. Additional DNA sequences in this sample encode the identical CDR3. The rearrangement joins TRBV7-2 to TRBJ1-2; D is possibly TRBD1 (6 bases). Germline loops: CDR1 SGHTA, CDR2 FQGNSA. Trimming pared 3 bases from V and 5 bases from J, leaving 10 bases between. The length of the CDR3 is 13 residues. The DNA for the CDR3 is TGTGCCAGCAGCTTGGACAGCCAGTATGGCTACACCTTC. Amino acids: CASSLDSQYGYTF.

The chain carries TRBV28 and TRBJ2-2; 11 bases align to TRBD2. The trim removed 2 bases at V and 4 bases at J, leaving 3 bases unmatched. Germline V lookup: CDR1 MDHEN, CDR2 SYDVKM. CDR3 length equals 16 residues. This CDR3 reads CASSLPSGRPTGELFF. CDR3 DNA: TGTGCCAGCAGTTTACCTAGCGGGAGGCCCACCGGGGAGCTGTTTTTT. Variable domain in full (rest from reference TRBV28 and TRBJ2-2): DVKVTQSSRYLVKRTGEKVFLECVQDMDHENMFWYRQDPGLGLRLIYFSYDVKMKEKGDIPEGYSVSREKKERFSLILESASTNQTSMYLCASSLPSGRPTGELFFGEGSRLTVL.

The J gene is TRBJ2-3, the V gene TRBV9, with 12 bases aligning to TRBD2. The CDR3 contains 19 residues. CDR1 is SGDLS, CDR2 YYNGEE, per germline. Trimming at V came to 2 bases and at J to 3 bases, leaving 13 bases not matched to a gene. CDR3 sequence reads: CASSVGASGRAGMTDTQYF. The CDR3 nucleotides read TGTGCCAGCAGCGTCGGGGCTAGCGGGAGGGCCGGTATGACAGATACGCAGTATTTT.

This rearrangement joins TRBV14 to TRBJ2-4; 11 bases agree with TRBD2. Per germline, CDR1 SGHDN and CDR2 FVKESK. The CDR3 is made up of 15 amino acids. V lost 5 bases and J lost 9; bases outside the gene matches: 9. CDR3 protein: CASSISGGALRIQYF. CDR3 bases: TGTGCCAGCAGCATTAGCGGGGGGGCATTACGCATTCAGTACTTC. Full variable domain (remainder filled in from reference TRBV14 and TRBJ2-4): EAGVTQFPSHSVIEKGQTVTLRCDPISGHDNLYWYRRVMGKEIKFLLHFVKESKQDESGMPNNRFLAERTGGTYSTLKVQPAELEDSGVYFCASSISGGALRIQYFGAGTRLSVL.

The chain has TRBV20-1 and TRBJ1-2, with D hard to call. Trimming left V 5 bases short and J 2 bases short, with 6 bases between. The germline V gene has CDR1 DFQATT and CDR2 SNEGSKA (reference sequence). CDR3 size: 11 residues. The CDR3 loop is CSASGNYGYTF. In nucleotides, the CDR3 is TGCAGTGCTTCGGGGAACTATGGCTACACCTTC.

This sequence joins TRBV28 and TRBJ1-2; D perhaps matches TRBD1 (6 bases). Trimming stripped 1 base from V and 6 bases from J, with 27 bases between. Germline V gene data show CDR1 as MDHEN and CDR2 as SYDVKM. The CDR3 has 19 amino acids. The chain's CDR3 is CASSLFWLGARYLPNGYTF. The DNA for the CDR3 is TGTGCCAGCAGTTTATTTTGGTTGGGGGCCCGGTACCTGCCCAATGGCTACACCTTC.

V and J are TRBV28 and TRBJ2-2, with a possible D match to TRBD1 (6 bases). CDR1 and CDR2 from the germline V gene are MDHEN and SYDVKM. This CDR3 has 14 residues. V lost 8 bases and J lost 2, with 12 bases in between. CDR3 residues: CASLRDTNTGELFF. The CDR3 region has the DNA TGTGCCAGCCTCCGGGACACCAACACCGGGGAGCTGTTTTTT. Together with reference TRBV28 and TRBJ2-2, the CDR3 gives the full variable domain: DVKVTQSSRYLVKRTGEKVFLECVQDMDHENMFWYRQDPGLGLRLIYFSYDVKMKEKGDIPEGYSVSREKKERFSLILESASTNQTSMYLCASLRDTNTGELFFGEGSRLTVL.

The CDR3 region has the DNA TGCGCCAGCAGCTTGGTCGCTAGCGGGGGTGGTTACAATGAGCAGTTCTTC. Its translation is CASSLVASGGGYNEQFF. The rearrangement joins TRBV5-1 to TRBJ2-1, with 10 positions matching TRBD2. After removal of 0 bases from V and 4 bases from J, the junction contained 7 bases not matched to a gene. Germline CDR1 and CDR2: SGHRS and YFSETQ. This CDR3 region has 17 residues.

The chain is built from TRBV6-5 and TRBJ2-7; no firm D call. Germline V gives CDR1 MNHEY, CDR2 SVGAGI. Trimming shortened V by 7 bases and J by 3 bases, and 19 bases separated the two germline ends. The length of the CDR3 is 15 residues. The chain's CDR3 is CASTVSRSTDYEQYF. CDR3 in DNA: TGTGCCAGCACCGTATCCAGGTCGACGGACTACGAGCAGTACTTC.

A note on this clone: Other DNA sequences in this sample translate to the same CDR3. This chain uses TRBV28 with TRBJ1-4; TRBD1 agrees at 9 bases. The germline V gene encodes CDR1 MDHEN and CDR2 SYDVKM. CDR3 length equals 14 residues. J gave up 7 bases and V 4 bases, and 4 bases lay outside the gene matches. The DNA for the CDR3 is TGTGCCAGCAGTTCGGGACAGGGAGGTGAAAAACTGTTTTTT. Translating gives CASSSGQGGEKLFF.

This clone is a singleton in its sample. This chain uses TRBV18 with TRBJ1-3; the match to TRBD1 covers 7 bases. CDR1 KGHSH and CDR2 LQKENI come from the germline V gene. The V and J ends lost 4 bases and 0 bases, in that order; junction bases with no gene match: 3. This CDR3 is 15 amino acids long. CDR3 sequence (DNA): TGTGCCAGCTCACGGGACAGCCTCTCTGGAAACACCATATATTTT. Its protein is CASSRDSLSGNTIYF.

The chain employs TRBV5-6 and TRBJ2-5, with D possibly being TRBD1 (6 bases). CDR3 length equals 14 residues. In germline, CDR1 is SGHDT, CDR2 YYEEEE. V lost 0 bases and J 5 bases, leaving 11 bases between the germline ends. CDR3 in amino acids: CASSLGWGLETQYF. In nucleotides, the CDR3 is TGTGCCAGCAGCTTGGGTTGGGGGCTGGAGACCCAGTACTTC.

The gene calls are TRBV12-3 or TRBV12-4 and TRBJ2-3, with 8 bases identical to TRBD2. CDR3 length equals 12 residues. With V trimmed by 5 bases and J by 6 bases, 1 base remained unmatched. CDR3: CASSRGGDTQYF. CDR3 in DNA: TGTGCCAGCAGTCGCGGGGGGGATACGCAGTATTTT.

The chain is built from TRBV7-9 and TRBJ1-2; 9 positions match TRBD1. The CDR3 is 18 residues long. Germline V CDR1 and CDR2: SEHNR, FQNEAQ (reference sequence). Trimming took 4 bases from V and 8 from J; bases not matched to a gene: 20. CDR3 in amino acids: CASSSPMITTGGGWGYTF. CDR3 in DNA: TGTGCCAGCAGCTCCCCCATGATTACAACAGGGGGCGGTTGGGGCTACACCTTC.

The chain combines TRBV3-1 (or the pseudogene TRBV3-2) with TRBJ2-7, with 12 bases identical to TRBD2. The V segment lost 3 bases and the J segment 4 bases; nucleotides outside the gene matches: 4. Germline V CDR1 and CDR2: LGHDT, YNNKEL (reference sequence). The CDR3 is 15 amino acids. The CDR3 region is CASSHLTSGRYEQYF. CDR3 in DNA: TGTGCCAGCAGCCATCTTACTAGCGGGAGGTACGAGCAGTACTTC.

This clone has only one observation. V usage is TRBV7-3 and J usage is TRBJ1-6, with 7 bases aligning to TRBD1. V lost 4 bases and J lost 6; bases outside the gene matches: 3. The CDR3 runs to 14 residues. The germline V gene has CDR1 SGHTA and CDR2 FQGTGA. The CDR3: CASSSQGSNSPLHF. In DNA form, the CDR3 reads TGTGCCAGCAGCTCACAGGGGTCTAATTCACCCCTCCACTTT.

DNA of the CDR3: TGTGCCAGCAGCCTCCCAGGGGTCGAGCAGTACTTC. Residues: CASSLPGVEQYF. The chain uses TRBV11-1 and TRBJ2-7; D may be TRBD1 (6 bases). Trimming removed 5 bases at V and 6 bases at J, with 11 bases between. Germline CDR1 SGHAT, CDR2 FQDESV (reference sequence). The CDR3 extends over 12 amino acids.

V gene TRBV5-8 combines with J gene TRBJ2-7, with 9 bases that match TRBD2. V shed 2 bases and J 5 bases; nucleotides not matched to a gene: 8. The length of the CDR3 is 15 residues. Germline assignment: CDR1 SGHTS and CDR2 YDEGEE. The CDR3 is CASSLSGRPAHEQYF. CDR3 in DNA: TGTGCCAGCAGCTTAAGCGGGAGGCCTGCCCACGAGCAGTACTTC. The whole variable domain, filled in from reference TRBV5-8 and TRBJ2-7, reads EAGVTQSPTHLIKTRGQQATLRCSPISGHTSVYWYQQALGLGLQFLLWYDEGEERNRGNFPPRFSGRQFPNYSSELNVNALELEDSALYLCASSLSGRPAHEQYFGPGTRLTVT.

The chain combines TRBV12-3 or TRBV12-4 with TRBJ1-2; possible D gene TRBD1, 5 bases. The CDR3 spans 13 residues. Deletions cut 6 bases from V and 0 bases from J, with 8 bases between. The CDR3 sequence is CASSRQTNYGYTF. The CDR3 nucleotides are TGTGCCAGCAGCAGACAGACTAACTATGGCTACACCTTC.

The chain couples TRBV5-4 to TRBJ2-3; D may be TRBD1 (6 bases). The germline V gene has CDR1 SGHNT and CDR2 YYREEE (reference sequence). The germline V and J ends were trimmed by 1 base and 2 bases, with 11 bases remaining between them. The CDR3 contains 15 residues. This CDR3 reads CASSLIGGATDTQYF. The DNA of the CDR3 is TGTGCCAGCAGCTTGATTGGGGGCGCCACAGATACGCAGTATTTT. Complete variable domain (other parts from reference TRBV5-4 and TRBJ2-3): ETGVTQSPTHLIKTRGQQVTLRCSSQSGHNTVSWYQQALGQGPQFIFQYYREEENGRGNFPPRFSGLQFPNYSSELNVNALELDDSALYLCASSLIGGATDTQYFGPGTRLTVL.

The CDR3 loop is CASGAGQGSWEGYTF. The CDR3 region has the DNA TGTGCTAGTGGTGCGGGACAGGGCTCCTGGGAAGGCTACACCTTC. The chain is built from TRBV12-5 and TRBJ1-2, with 9 bases lining up with TRBD1. The CDR3 has 15 amino acids. Trimming at V came to 5 bases and at J to 8 bases, leaving 12 bases not matched to a gene. Germline lookup yields CDR1 LGHNT and CDR2 FRNRAP.

The J gene is TRBJ1-5, the V gene TRBV7-2; no clear D gene. V lost 1 base, J lost 5 bases, and 6 bases lay in between. The CDR3 runs 13 residues. Germline CDR1 and CDR2: SGHTA and FQGNSA. This chain's CDR3 is CASSLEQYQPQHF. The CDR3 DNA sequence: TGTGCCAGCAGCTTAGAACAATATCAGCCCCAGCATTTT.